This T cell receptor beta chain derives from a study of CD8 T cells in Susac syndrome. Random-hexamer reverse transcription was applied to roughly 0.5 to 1 ug RNA. The immunoSEQ assay covered 54 Vbeta and 13 Jbeta segments for CDR3. TCRdb processed the immunoSEQ multiplex PCR reads anew with MiXCR; each CDR3 protein has one entry. The data hold about 150,000 distinct CDR3 sequences, with approximately 94% observed a single time. The CDR3 consists of 14 residues. Germline V gene data show CDR1 as MDHEN and CDR2 as SYDVKM. V was trimmed by 1 base and J by 2 bases, leaving 8 bases between them. FACS enriched CD8+ TEMRA cells, while bulk CD8+ and CD4+ were negatively isolated.

The sequenced sample consisted of CD8+ T cells from PBMCs. The sequence derives from a human donor with multiple sclerosis. The chain uses TRBV28 and TRBJ1-1; D unclear. This CDR3 is CASSLFEGNTEAFF. CDR3 nucleotide sequence: TGTGCCAGCAGTTTATTTGAGGGAAACACTGAAGCTTTCTTT.